This passage covers 17 T cell receptor beta chains from one sample sequenced in a study of technical replicates of blood from four donors. The method was immunoSEQ multiplex PCR; TCRdb's version includes in-frame clones alone and lacks a portion of them. The repertoire includes tens of thousands of clones, 93% of them detected once, and 0.25% sits in the top ten. The source material was T cells isolated from PBMCs. The source of these receptors is a human donor in good health.

This rearrangement joins TRBV28 to TRBJ2-5; D is uncertain. The CDR3 sequence is 14 residues long. CDR1 and CDR2 (germline): MDHEN, SYDVKM. V lost 4 bases and J lost 1, with 10 bases in between. This chain's CDR3 is CASSSVYSQETQYF. In DNA form, the CDR3 reads TGTGCCAGCAGTTCCGTTTACAGCCAAGAGACCCAGTACTTC.

The V call is TRBV5-4, the J call TRBJ1-1; 8 bases map to TRBD1. This CDR3 has 13 amino acids. Germline V gives CDR1 SGHNT, CDR2 YYREEE (reference sequence). V gave up 4 bases and J gave up 8 bases; unmatched junction bases: 7. The CDR3 coding sequence is TGTGCCAGCAGCCTTCCGGGACAGGACGAAGCTTTCTTT. Translating it yields CASSLPGQDEAFF.

The rearrangement links TRBV11-3 to TRBJ2-5, with 10 bases that match TRBD2. V shed 1 base and J 5 bases; nucleotides not matched to a gene: 10. This CDR3 comprises 17 residues. CDR1 is SGHNT, CDR2 YENEEA, per germline. The CDR3 DNA sequence: TGTGCCAGCAGCTTAGGGGGTCCTAGCGGGAGCCAGGAGACCCAGTACTTC. Amino acids: CASSLGGPSGSQETQYF.

This clone was counted a single time. V is TRBV5-1 and J is TRBJ1-1, with a weak D call TRBD1 (5 bases). Germline V gene sequence: CDR1 SGHRS, CDR2 YFSETQ. CDR3 length: 14 amino acids. The ends were cut back, 0 bases at V and 3 bases at J, with 9 bases in the middle. CDR3 amino acids: CASSLAGADTEAFF. CDR3 sequence (DNA): TGCGCCAGCAGCTTGGCTGGGGCAGACACTGAAGCTTTCTTT.

The chain is built from TRBV7-9 and TRBJ1-5; 7 bases align to TRBD1. Germline-derived CDR1 and CDR2 are SEHNR and FQNEAQ (reference sequence). Trimming took 1 base from V and 5 from J; bases not matched to a gene: 5. The CDR3 has 15 residues. CDR3 coding DNA: TGTGCCAGCAGCTTAGAGACCCAGGGGGATCAGCCCCAGCATTTT. This encodes CASSLETQGDQPQHF.

The chain uses TRBV15 and TRBJ2-7; the match to TRBD2 covers 8 bases. The CDR3 is 13 residues long. CDR1 and CDR2 (germline): LNHNV, YYDKDF (reference sequence). The V segment lost 5 bases and the J segment 2 bases; nucleotides outside the gene matches: 2. CDR3 region: CATSGGLAYEQYF. The DNA of the CDR3 is TGTGCCACCAGCGGGGGACTAGCCTACGAGCAGTACTTC.

V gene TRBV28 combines with J gene TRBJ1-5; TRBD1 aligns across 7 bases. CDR3 size: 14 residues. Germline V gives CDR1 MDHEN, CDR2 SYDVKM. V shed 9 bases, J shed 3 bases, and the junction held 8 bases outside the gene matches. The CDR3 bases are TGTGCCAGTACAGGGACAGTTAACAATCAGCCCCAGCATTTT. This codes for CASTGTVNNQPQHF.

The chain has TRBV7-9 and TRBJ2-7; TRBD2 matches 8 bases. Germline CDR1 and CDR2: SEHNR and FQNEAQ (reference sequence). Unmatched junction bases numbered 10, after V lost 6 bases and J lost 3 bases. The CDR3 spans 15 residues. The CDR3: CASRQHGGGDYEQYF. The CDR3 nucleotides read TGTGCCAGCAGGCAACACGGGGGGGGAGACTACGAGCAGTACTTC.

This sequence joins TRBV11-3 and TRBJ1-1; D is unresolved. V lost 6 bases and J 1 base, leaving 6 bases between the germline ends. This CDR3 comprises 12 residues. Germline V lookup: CDR1 SGHNT, CDR2 YENEEA. The CDR3 DNA reads TGTGCCAGCAGTCCAGAGAACACTGAAGCTTTCTTT. Its translation: CASSPENTEAFF. The full variable domain, with the rest looked up from reference TRBV11-3 and TRBJ1-1, is EAGVVQSPRYKIIEKKQPVAFWCNPISGHNTLYWYLQNLGQGPELLIRYENEEAVDDSQLPKDRFSAERLKGVDSTLKIQPAELGDSAVYLCASSPENTEAFFGQGTRLTVV.

The gene calls are TRBV7-9 and TRBJ2-4, with 7 bases aligning to TRBD2. V was clipped by 5 bases and J by 16 bases; unmatched bases: 17. The CDR3 runs to 14 residues. CDR1 SEHNR and CDR2 FQNEAQ come from the germline V gene (reference sequence). For the CDR3, the DNA is TGTGCCAGCAGCACACTAACCGGGACTAACAGTAAATACTTC. Encoded protein: CASSTLTGTNSKYF.

The V and J genes are TRBV7-9 and TRBJ1-1; D remains unclear. Germline values: CDR1 SEHNR, CDR2 FQNEAQ (reference sequence). The CDR3 runs 17 residues. V dropped 0 bases and J dropped 1 base, with 15 bases sitting between them. The CDR3 DNA reads as TGTGCCAGCAGCTTAGCGGAGGGAATTAGTCCGAACACTGAAGCTTTCTTT. Protein sequence: CASSLAEGISPNTEAFF.

The table lists this clone with a count of one. The chain combines TRBV7-2 with TRBJ2-7, with no clear D. The CDR3 is 11 residues long. Trimming stripped 1 base from V and 6 bases from J, with 4 bases between. Per the germline V gene, CDR1 is SGHTA and CDR2 is FQGNSA. The DNA for the CDR3 is TGTGCCAGCAGCTTAGTATCCGAGCAGTACTTC. It is translated as CASSLVSEQYF.

The chain combines TRBV6-1 with TRBJ2-7; a possible D gene is TRBD1 (6 bases). Germline assignment: CDR1 MNHNS and CDR2 SASEGT. This CDR3 has 13 residues. The V end lost 1 base, the J end lost 4 bases, and 8 bases lay between the germline ends. The CDR3 loop is CASSEDRGYEQYF. The CDR3 DNA reads as TGTGCCAGCAGTGAAGATAGGGGGTACGAGCAGTACTTC.

Of note for this clone: At one boundary the junction diverges from the germline segment, which might be a read error. This chain links TRBV27 with TRBJ2-7; TRBD2 agrees at 13 bases. This CDR3 region has 15 residues. Looked up from germline, CDR1 is MNHEY and CDR2 is SMNVEV (reference sequence). In DNA form, the CDR3 reads TGTGCCAGCAGTTCCCGGACTAGCGGGAGAGCGGGCCAGCTCTTC. This translates into CASSSRTSGRAGQLF.

V gene TRBV6-1 combines with J gene TRBJ2-7, with 7 bases matching TRBD1. Germline V gene sequence: CDR1 MNHNS, CDR2 SASEGT. CDR3 size: 12 residues. V lost 5 bases to trimming and J lost 2 bases; unmatched junction nucleotides: 0. CDR3 region: CASSQGAYEQYF. The CDR3 DNA reads TGTGCCAGCAGTCAGGGGGCCTACGAGCAGTACTTC.

The chain carries TRBV28 and TRBJ2-7, with 9 bases fitting TRBD1. V was clipped by 6 bases and J by 4 bases; unmatched bases: 7. Germline CDR1 reads MDHEN; CDR2 reads SYDVKM. CDR3 length equals 14 residues. The CDR3 nucleotides are TGTGCCAGCAGAATCCGGGACAGGGTGTACGAGCAGTACTTC. It is translated as CASRIRDRVYEQYF.

The V gene is TRBV4-1, the J gene TRBJ1-2; 10 bases map to TRBD1. The V and J ends lost 3 bases and 4 bases, in that order; junction bases with no gene match: 8. Germline CDR1 reads MGHRA; CDR2 reads YSYEKL. CDR3 size: 16 residues. CDR3 sequence reads: CASSQPQGQGSYGYTF. In DNA, the CDR3 is TGCGCCAGCAGCCAGCCGCAGGGACAGGGGAGCTATGGCTACACCTTC.